A single sample is the source of the 4 T cell receptor beta chains below, sequenced in a study of blood T cell repertoires in COVID-19. Method: immunoSEQ multiplex PCR; TCRdb's copy keeps in-frame clones and lacks some. The table shows 85,000 to 130,000 clones, with over 85% occurring only once. The sample taken for sequencing was peripheral blood. These receptors were collected from a man aged 70-80 years with acute or convalescent COVID-19.

The table lists this clone with a count of one. The chain employs TRBV7-2 and TRBJ1-2, with 7 bases that match TRBD1. The junction had 3 bases not matched to a gene; V was cut back by 2 bases and J by 3 bases. Germline V CDR1 and CDR2: SGHTA, FQGNSA. The length of the CDR3 is 14 residues. CDR3 sequence reads: CASSLRDRDYGYTF. The CDR3 DNA reads TGTGCCAGCAGCTTACGAGACAGGGACTATGGCTACACCTTC.

The CDR3 nucleotides are TGTGCCAGCAGCTCCCGACAGGATAATTCACCCCTCCACTTT. This encodes CASSSRQDNSPLHF. This sequence joins TRBV13 and TRBJ1-6, with D possibly matching TRBD1 (6 bases). The CDR3 is 14 amino acids. The V gene lost 4 bases and the J gene lost 5 bases, with 9 bases spanning the gap. Germline-derived CDR1 and CDR2 are PRHDT and FYEKMQ (reference sequence).

The rearrangement uses TRBV5-4 and TRBJ2-7; tentative D call: TRBD1 (6 bases). V was shortened by 0 bases and J by 6 bases, with 22 bases between the two germline ends. The CDR3 contains 17 residues. Germline-derived CDR1 and CDR2 are SGHNT and YYREEE (reference sequence). The CDR3 sequence: CASSLDGIVQGVSEQYF. CDR3 DNA sequence: TGTGCCAGCAGCTTGGACGGTATAGTACAGGGAGTTAGCGAGCAGTACTTC.

V gene TRBV18 combines with J gene TRBJ2-3, with D perhaps TRBD2 (5 bases). V dropped 2 bases and J dropped 3 bases, with 6 bases sitting between them. This CDR3 is 13 amino acids long. Germline loops: CDR1 KGHSH, CDR2 LQKENI. The CDR3: CASSPRGTDTQYF. The CDR3 bases are TGTGCCAGCTCACCAAGAGGGACAGATACGCAGTATTTT.